The source of this TCR beta chain is a study of shared T cell receptors in the human thymus. The method was immunoSEQ multiplex PCR; TCRdb's version includes in-frame clones alone and lacks a portion of them. Among more than 550,000 clones, approximately 87% were seen once, and the ten largest hold roughly 0.0094%. The length of the CDR3 is 20 residues. The germline gives CDR1 MDHEN, CDR2 SYDVKM. With 5 bases clipped from V and 5 bases from J, the junction kept 14 bases outside the gene matches. These sequences were also reported in another study, on human thymus T cells. That study adds: Among the donors, all were healthy Finnish infants having corrective surgery for congenital heart defects. The thymus tissue came from resections taken during corrective heart surgery. It looked as if thymic and blood repertoires used V and J genes in a biased way.

Material: thymocytes. The genes are TRBV28 and TRBJ2-2, with TRBD2 matching over 16 bases. This sequence was found in a boy younger than two with a congenital heart defect. CDR3 sequence reads: CASSGSPAGTSGGGTGELFF. DNA of the CDR3: TGTGCCAGCAGTGGGTCCCCAGCCGGGACTAGCGGGGGGGGAACCGGGGAGCTGTTTTTT.